The present T cell receptor beta chain was sequenced within a study of cytomegalovirus exposure and HLA in healthy donors (dated by TCRdb to the late 2010s). In the study overall: An earlier analysis of 587 of the donors reported 276 Gb of sequence data and around 110 million unique TCR beta sequences obtained from around 190 million T cells. Besides the first cohort of some 670 subjects, a separate validation cohort made up of over a hundred different subjects was used. Donor age, sex, ethnicity and CMV serostatus were compiled together with the repertoire data. In a later genetic analysis, genome-wide SNP genotypes for about three fifths of the 666 donors were used, and that subset was treated as a discovery cohort. High-throughput TCR immunosequencing, statistical association of individual TCRs with disease status, and machine learning were combined to predict cytomegalovirus infection status. In the later analysis, no new phenotypic data were used to find candidate immune exposures; instead, reliance was placed on TCR beta sequences and their occurrence across donors. Of the roughly 430 genotyped donors, around 81% fell in the genetic ancestry cluster associated with self-reported Caucasian donors. The number of donors typed differed by locus, with about 629-640 for A, B, C, DRB1 and DQB1, roughly 550 for DQA1, approximately 570 for DPA1, and approximately 470 for DPB1. An early release that covered fewer than 750 HLA-typed donors contained approximately 300 gigabases of sequencing data and around 85 million unique TCR sequences. On average, around 240,000 unique TCR beta nucleotide sequences were sequenced per donor among about 400 genotyped donors of the cohort, with 15% to 20% of those sequences being non-productive. Class I and class II HLA loci were covered by the typing at four-digit resolution. The study profiled the T cell repertoires of some 610 subjects by immunosequencing and related them to cytomegalovirus serostatus. Every repertoire in the discovery cohort had been generated on one and the same sequencing platform. A later analysis re-examined previously published TCR beta repertoires from about 670 donors and added high-resolution HLA genotyping to investigate patterns of TCR occurrence. The study was designed to test whether signatures of past pathogen exposure could be identified by cataloging public T cell receptors. To decide whether each TCR beta V gene segment behaved as functional or pseudogenic, an earlier analysis of some 570 of the donors relied on high-throughput TCR beta sequencing. Roughly five DR-DQ haplotypes were handled as single units for association and clustering because linkage in the cohort was strong.

Points the paper makes about the study in general: Linkage disequilibrium might explain the correlated functional status among segregating V segments, but an unknown experimental factor could not be excluded. This cohort had only TCR beta chains sequenced, and the lack of alpha or paired-chain data limited which features could be detected. According to a later genetic analysis, donors in an Asian-associated ancestry cluster had fewer N-insertions in productive TCRs than the approximately 710-donor mean. In a later genetic analysis, a missense DCLRE1C variant was associated with V-gene and J-gene trimming of TCR beta chains, and the association was replicated in an independent cohort. In both the original and validation cohorts, the classifier was reported to diagnose cytomegalovirus status with high specificity and sensitivity. In vitro tests confirmed that a few of the cytomegalovirus-associated TCR beta chains recognize cytomegalovirus antigens. The only immune exposure information available for the cohort was CMV serostatus. Most TCR sequences were observed very rarely across donors, whereas some public TCRs were present in many individuals. HLA typing was unavailable for some donors at each locus, so association tests used only the typed subset. In an earlier analysis of approximately 590 of the donors, most TCR beta V segments appeared in productive rearrangements about 90% or about 30% of the time, broadly matching IMGT annotations. A later analysis reported that several top co-occurrence clusters appeared linked to parvovirus B19, influenza, CMV and Epstein-Barr virus. Presence/absence analyses assumed roughly uniform sequencing depth across donors, an assumption that may not hold. In the study, some 160 TCR beta chains were listed as associated with cytomegalovirus. A further reported finding was that TCR beta sequences accurately predicted the HLA-A and HLA-B alleles for most subjects in the first cohort. Some IMGT-functional V segments, including TRBV6-2 and TRBV6-3, could not be distinguished by the 87-base-pair reads and were therefore excluded. According to the authors, the approach could potentially be generalized to other disease states and immunological phenotypes. Most CMV-associated TCR beta chains appeared to be HLA-restricted in a later analysis, and the HLA associations seemed to be driven largely by CMV exposure. In a later analysis, HLA-associated TCR beta chains showed more clonal expansion and lower generation probabilities than non-associated chains that were equally common. Fewer than 20 rarely observed V segments, including chromosome 9 orphons, were excluded from the earlier analysis of about 500 of the donors because counts were too low. According to a later analysis, TCR association rates differed among HLA loci, with DRB1 alleles showing the most associated TCRs and HLA-C alleles showing the fewest. Strong co-occurrence of HLA alleles, especially DR and DQ, made assigning TCR associations to individual alleles difficult. In a later analysis, 16,951 TCR beta sequences were associated with specific HLA alleles at a false discovery rate of 0.05. The sequencing pipeline was judged likely to have produced a cluster of highly shared sequence variants as a technical artifact.

The cohort comprised 670 or so healthy bone marrow donors. At the time of sampling, every cohort member was nominally healthy, though immune exposures that went unrecorded were likely present. The donor was CMV seronegative and belonged to the group of 350 to 400 seronegative cohort members. A peripheral blood sample was provided by each donor, and peripheral blood mononuclear cells were used for TCR beta sequencing. The Qiagen DNeasy Blood Extraction Kit was used to extract genomic DNA from the blood cell samples. Library method: the immunoSEQ multiplex PCR assay. For the multiplex PCR, a mixture combining 60 forward primers for TCR Vbeta segments and 13 reverse primers for TCR Jbeta segments was used. A multiplex PCR assay on genomic DNA amplified the CDR3 region of rearranged TCR beta genes. The amplified TCR beta libraries were sequenced on the Illumina HiSeq System as 87-base-pair reads. In the authors' own workflow: A later analysis tallied 70 million to 100 million unique TCR beta chains across the 666 repertoires, and 10 million to 11 million of those chains were shared by two or more donors. A nearest-neighbor algorithm error-corrected the raw reads and collapsed the reads into unique sequences, merging closely related sequences to remove PCR and sequencing errors. Alignment of CDR3 sequences to IMGT reference sequences was used to assign V, D and J gene segments. For a sequence to be retained, at least a six-nucleotide match to both a V gene segment and a J gene segment was required. Rearrangements were classified as productive when the CDR3 lacked stop codons and remained in frame with V and J, and all other rearrangements were classified as non-productive. Following IMGT convention, CDR3 was defined as the stretch from the second conserved V-encoded cysteine to the conserved J-encoded phenylalanine. In an earlier analysis of some 550 of the donors, sequences lacking an unambiguous match to a single V gene segment were excluded. An earlier analysis of fewer than 750 of the donors classified V segments as functional when productive rearrangements were above 56.7% and as segregating when the standard deviation between donors was above 5%. A statistical classification framework was developed to diagnose cytomegalovirus status using the catalog of TCR beta chain sequences. A later analysis assigned V and J genes by comparing TCR nucleotide sequences with IMGT/GENE-DB human TR gene sequences. A later analysis assigned CDR3 sequences and most-parsimonious VDJ recombination scenarios with the TCRdist pipeline. In a later analysis, each TCR beta chain was defined by its CDR3 amino acid sequence together with its V-gene family, and reads without a unique V-gene family were excluded. As a way to deal with suspected cross-contamination and a sequencing artifact, a later analysis dropped hundreds of nucleotide sequences that were highly shared and had low generation probability. For each public chain, a later analysis derived a clonal expansion index from normalized ranks of inferred template counts within each repertoire. In a later analysis, generation probabilities were computed using a VDJ recombination model fitted to out-of-frame rearrangements, and the results were checked against IGoR. In a later analysis, TCR-TCR, TCR-HLA and TCR-CMV co-occurrence was scored with hypergeometric tests, and a repertoire-size bias correction was applied to TCR pairs. To estimate false discovery rates, a later analysis permuted the HLA or CMV assignments 20 times. In a later analysis, co-occurring TCRs were grouped using DBSCAN, and TCRdist sequence similarity was added for clustering within HLA-allele-positive subsets. For co-occurrence clustering, repertoires with fewer than 30,000 or more than 120,000 public chains were excluded, along with roughly 5 repertoires with anomalous nucleotide sharing. TCRdb re-hosts the immuneACCESS table, in-frame sequences only. Its copies lack some clones; in the studies checked, an unresolved V gene accounts for under half of them, and the cause for the rest is not known. From that table come the V and J calls and clone size; the DNA was used to work out D and trimming. The sample records about 88,000 clones, about four fifths of which are singletons. The top ten constitute around 4.5% of the sample.

V ends up 5 bases short and J 4 bases short, with an unmatched junction base count of 3. From a lookup of the germline V gene, CDR1 and CDR2 are SGHTA and FQGNSA. Taken from cysteine to phenylalanine, the CDR3 has 13 residues. Solely the CDR3 DNA is kept, with 39 bases framed from the first base. On this clone itself: This clone's antigen is unknown. The input lacks base qualities; no much larger clone sits a single base away.

The receptor chain draws on TRBV7-2 and TRBJ2-3; a stretch of 7 junction bases matches TRBD2. Material: PBMCs. The receptor's source is a middle-aged woman in good health and CMV-seronegative. The CDR3 protein: CASSPGLADTQYF. DNA sequence: TGTGCCAGCAGCCCCGGACTAGCAGATACGCAGTATTTT.